This T cell receptor (beta chain) was identified in a study of immune cell composition in non-small cell lung cancer. DNA was extracted from unsorted cell suspensions stored frozen. This table comes from immunoSEQ multiplex PCR, and its TCRdb copy is limited to in-frame clones, with some not included. The top ten clones hold roughly 10% of a sample with fewer than 6,500 clones, roughly four fifths of them seen once. V lost 6 bases and J lost 3, with 12 bases in between. CDR1 is SNHLY, CDR2 FYNNEI, per germline. This CDR3 region has 15 residues. What was sequenced was lung tumor tissue. This TCR was recovered from a human donor with non-small cell lung cancer. This chain uses TRBV2 with TRBJ1-6, with TRBD1 as a possible D gene (5 bases). DNA of the CDR3: TGTGCCAGCAGCCCCCGGCAGGGCTATAATTCACCCCTCCACTTT. This encodes CASSPRQGYNSPLHF.